This TCR beta chain came from a study of cytomegalovirus exposure and HLA in healthy donors (dated by TCRdb to 2015 to 2018). For the study in its entirety: An earlier analysis of 550 to 700 of the donors reported 250 to 300 Gb of sequence data and roughly 110 million unique TCR beta sequences from roughly 180 million T cells. A later genetic analysis used genome-wide SNP genotypes for about three fifths of the roughly 700 donors, treating that subset as a discovery cohort. A separate validation cohort of over 95 different subjects was used in addition to the roughly 700-subject first cohort. Among 300 to 500 genotyped donors of the cohort, an average of approximately 200,000 unique TCR beta nucleotide sequences was sequenced per donor, of which approximately 19% were non-productive. The aim of the study was to test whether cataloging public T cell receptors could identify signatures of past pathogen exposure. Donor age, sex, ethnicity and CMV serostatus were compiled alongside the repertoire data. Every repertoire in the discovery cohort had been generated on one and the same sequencing platform. An earlier analysis of 587 of the donors applied high-throughput TCR beta sequencing to assess whether each TCR beta V gene segment acted as functional or pseudogenic. Typing coverage differed by locus: A, B, C, DRB1 and DQB1 were typed in about 620-640 donors, DQA1 in around 500, DPA1 in around 600, and DPB1 in roughly 470. Roughly 300 gigabases of sequencing data and approximately 80 million unique TCR sequences were included in an early release covering 550 to 650 HLA-typed donors. A few DR-DQ haplotypes were treated as single units for association and clustering because of strong linkage in the cohort. In the later analysis, no new phenotypic data were used to find candidate immune exposures; instead, reliance was placed on TCR beta sequences and their occurrence across donors. To predict cytomegalovirus infection status, the study combined high-throughput TCR immunosequencing, statistical association of individual TCRs with disease status, and machine learning. A later analysis re-analyzed previously published TCR beta repertoires from 666 donors and added high-resolution HLA genotyping to study TCR occurrence patterns. Using immunosequencing, the study profiled T cell repertoires from fewer than 850 subjects and related those repertoires to cytomegalovirus serostatus. The genetic ancestry cluster associated with self-reported Caucasian donors included roughly 84% of the 398 genotyped donors. HLA typing covered class I and class II loci at four-digit resolution. Broader findings and caveats from the paper: Most TCR sequences were observed very rarely across donors, whereas some public TCRs were present in many individuals. In a later analysis, most CMV-associated TCR beta chains were found to appear HLA-restricted, with HLA associations seemingly driven largely by CMV exposure. HLA typing was unavailable for some donors at each locus, so association tests used only the typed subset. In both the original and validation cohorts, the classifier was reported to diagnose cytomegalovirus status with high specificity and sensitivity. A further reported finding was that TCR beta sequences accurately predicted the HLA-A and HLA-B alleles for most subjects in the first cohort. The 87-base-pair reads could not distinguish some IMGT-functional V segments, including TRBV6-2 and TRBV6-3, so those segments were excluded. The sequencing pipeline was judged likely to have produced a cluster of highly shared sequence variants as a technical artifact. In a later analysis, some 17,000 TCR beta sequences were associated with specific HLA alleles at a false discovery rate of 0.05. In the study, 150 to 200 TCR beta chains were listed as associated with cytomegalovirus. V-gene and J-gene trimming of TCR beta chains was associated with a missense DCLRE1C variant in a later genetic analysis, and the association was replicated in an independent cohort. The only immune exposure information available for the cohort was CMV serostatus. Around 16 rarely observed V segments, including chromosome 9 orphons, were excluded from the earlier analysis of some 590 of the donors because counts were too low. Sequencing depth was assumed to be roughly uniform across donors in the presence/absence analyses, though that assumption may not hold. When HLA alleles, especially DR and DQ, strongly co-occurred, attributing TCR associations to individual alleles was difficult. This cohort had only TCR beta chains sequenced, and the lack of alpha or paired-chain data limited which features could be detected. Compared with equally common non-associated chains, HLA-associated TCR beta chains in a later analysis were more clonally expanded and had lower generation probabilities. In a later analysis, TCR association rates were found to vary across HLA loci, with the most associated TCRs seen for DRB1 alleles and the fewest for HLA-C alleles. According to the authors, the approach could potentially be generalized to other disease states and immunological phenotypes. An earlier analysis of 587 of the donors showed that most TCR beta V segments appeared in productive rearrangements either about 90% or about 30% of the time, which broadly matched IMGT annotations. In vitro tests confirmed that a few of the cytomegalovirus-associated TCR beta chains recognize cytomegalovirus antigens. Linkage disequilibrium might explain the correlated functional status among segregating V segments, but an unknown experimental factor could not be ruled out. According to a later analysis, parvovirus B19, influenza, CMV and Epstein-Barr virus appeared linked to several top co-occurrence clusters. Compared with the 666-donor mean, donors in an Asian-associated ancestry cluster had fewer N-insertions in productive TCRs, according to a later genetic analysis.

Taken from cysteine to phenylalanine, the CDR3 has 11 residues. Only the CDR3 DNA stays, 33 bases, in frame from base 1. Trimming removed 7 bases from V and 5 bases from J, leaving 11 bases between the germline ends. The CDR1 and CDR2 encoded by the germline V gene are SQVTM and ANQGSEA. In total, over 600 healthy bone marrow donors made up the cohort. All cohort members were sampled while nominally healthy, although unrecorded immune exposures were likely present. The donor tested CMV seronegative, placing the donor among the 350 to 400 seronegative members of the cohort. A peripheral blood sample was collected from each donor, and TCR beta sequencing was performed on peripheral blood mononuclear cells. Genomic DNA extraction from the blood cell samples was performed with the Qiagen DNeasy Blood Extraction Kit. Notes on this clone: Its recognized antigen is unknown. No much larger clonotype is one base removed from it; base qualities were not supplied.

The receptor library was made with the immunoSEQ multiplex PCR assay. For the multiplex PCR, a mixture combining 60 forward primers for TCR Vbeta segments and 13 reverse primers for TCR Jbeta segments was used. The CDR3 region of rearranged TCR beta genes was amplified from genomic DNA with a multiplex PCR assay. On the Illumina HiSeq System, the amplified TCR beta libraries were sequenced as 87-base-pair reads. Concerning the study's data processing: Across the 700 or so repertoires, a later analysis counted approximately 83 million unique TCR beta chains, around 11 million of which were shared by at least two donors. Raw reads were error-corrected and collapsed into unique sequences with a nearest-neighbor algorithm that merged closely related sequences to remove PCR and sequencing errors. Alignment of CDR3 sequences to IMGT reference sequences was used to assign V, D and J gene segments. For a sequence to be retained, at least a six-nucleotide match to both a V gene segment and a J gene segment was required. Rearrangements were classified as productive when the CDR3 lacked stop codons and remained in frame with V and J, and all other rearrangements were classified as non-productive. CDR3 was defined by IMGT convention, running from the second conserved V-encoded cysteine to the conserved J-encoded phenylalanine. The earlier analysis of about 500 of the donors excluded sequences that lacked an unambiguous match to a single V gene segment. In an earlier analysis of 587 of the donors, V segments were called functional above 56.7% productive rearrangements and were called segregating when the between-donor standard deviation exceeded 5%. A statistical classification framework was built to diagnose cytomegalovirus status from the catalog of TCR beta chain sequences. V and J gene assignment, in a later analysis, came from comparing TCR nucleotide sequences with IMGT/GENE-DB human TR gene sequences. A later analysis assigned CDR3 sequences and most-parsimonious VDJ recombination scenarios with the TCRdist pipeline. In a later analysis, every TCR beta chain was defined by the combination of its CDR3 amino acid sequence and its V-gene family, and reads without a unique V-gene family were dropped. A later analysis removed nearly 600 highly shared, low-generation-probability nucleotide sequences to deal with suspected cross-contamination and a sequencing artifact. For each public chain, a later analysis derived a clonal expansion index from normalized ranks of inferred template counts within each repertoire. A later analysis computed generation probabilities with a VDJ recombination model fitted to out-of-frame rearrangements, and checked the results against IGoR. In a later analysis, TCR-TCR, TCR-HLA and TCR-CMV co-occurrence was scored with hypergeometric tests, and a repertoire-size bias correction was applied to TCR pairs. False discovery rates were estimated in a later analysis by permuting HLA or CMV assignments 20 times. A later analysis grouped co-occurring TCRs with DBSCAN, adding TCRdist sequence similarity when clustering within HLA-allele-positive subsets. Co-occurrence clustering excluded repertoires with fewer than 30,000 or more than 120,000 public chains, plus five with anomalous nucleotide sharing. In its TCRdb copy, this immuneACCESS table keeps in-frame sequences only and misses some clones. Where compared with another copy, unresolved V genes explain less than half of these, and the others have no known cause. V, J and clone size were drawn from that table, and D and trimming were deduced from the DNA. This sample gives 140,000 to 150,000 clones in total; around 9.7% of them show up just once. Roughly 2% of the sample lies in the top ten.

The chain employs TRBV29-1 and TRBJ2-5; the best D guess is TRBD2, with 6 bases matching. The origin of this receptor is a middle-aged man in good health and CMV-seronegative. The sequencing sample was made of PBMCs. CDR3 reads: CSAWAGETQYF. The DNA sequence follows: TGCAGCGCCTGGGCGGGGGAGACCCAGTACTTC. Extended through the reference TRBV29-1 and TRBJ2-5 proteins, this CDR3 yields the full variable domain: SAVISQKPSRDICQRGTSLTIQCQVDSQVTMMFWYRQQPGQSLTLIATANQGSEATYESGFVIDKFPISRPNLTFSTLTVSNMSPEDSSIYLCSAWAGETQYFGPGTRLLVL.